This TCR beta chain was found in a study of OX40 agonist ivuxolimab in advanced cancers. Study-wide context: Intravenous ivuxolimab was administered to patients every 2 weeks at 0.01 to 10 mg/kg. Participants averaged 60 years of age (range roughly 23 to 80) and were 82.7% male.

Study observations and caveats: The study did not work out the antigen specificity of the expanded peripheral T cells. Dosing at 0.1 to 3.0 mg/kg was accompanied by clonal expansion of CD4+ and CD8+ blood T cells by week 6.

The method was immunoSEQ multiplex PCR; TCRdb's version includes in-frame clones alone and lacks a portion of them. Among fewer than 15,000 clones listed, less than 90% were seen once. Regarding this clone: The antigen remains undetermined.

This CDR3 region has 12 residues. Trimming left V 10 bases short and J 5 bases short, with 14 bases between. The germline CDR1 and CDR2 sequences are MNHNY and SVGAGI (reference sequence). The receptor was derived from an adult with an advanced solid tumor such as melanoma, head and neck, liver or kidney cancer. The gene calls are TRBV6-6 and TRBJ1-1, with D perhaps TRBD1 (5 bases). Sequencing was performed on CD4+ or CD8+ T cells sorted from blood, taken in a trial of the OX40 agonist ivuxolimab. The CDR3 loop is CATTGGGTEAFF. In DNA form, the CDR3 reads TGTGCCACTACCGGGGGGGGGACTGAAGCTTTCTTT.